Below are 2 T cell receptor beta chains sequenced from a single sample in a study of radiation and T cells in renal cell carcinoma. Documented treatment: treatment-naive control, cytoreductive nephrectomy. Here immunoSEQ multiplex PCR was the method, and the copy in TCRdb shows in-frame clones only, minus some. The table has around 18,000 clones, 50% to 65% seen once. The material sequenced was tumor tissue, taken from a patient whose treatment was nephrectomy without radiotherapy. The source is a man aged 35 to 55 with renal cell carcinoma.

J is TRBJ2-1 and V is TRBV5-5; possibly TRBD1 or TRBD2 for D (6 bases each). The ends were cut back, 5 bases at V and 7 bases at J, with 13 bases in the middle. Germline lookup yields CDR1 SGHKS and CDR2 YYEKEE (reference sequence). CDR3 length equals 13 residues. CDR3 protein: CASRVGGRNEQFF. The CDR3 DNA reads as TGTGCCAGCAGAGTGGGGGGCCGTAATGAGCAGTTCTTC.

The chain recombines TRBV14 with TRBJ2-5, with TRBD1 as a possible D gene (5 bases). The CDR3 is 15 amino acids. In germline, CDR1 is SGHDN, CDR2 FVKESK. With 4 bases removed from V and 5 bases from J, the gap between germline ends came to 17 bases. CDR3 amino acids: CASSRPPGGAETQYF. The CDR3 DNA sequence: TGTGCCAGCAGCCGTCCACCTGGTGGGGCGGAGACCCAGTACTTC. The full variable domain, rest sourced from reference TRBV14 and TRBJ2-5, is EAGVTQFPSHSVIEKGQTVTLRCDPISGHDNLYWYRRVMGKEIKFLLHFVKESKQDESGMPNNRFLAERTGGTYSTLKVQPAELEDSGVYFCASSRPPGGAETQYFGPGTRLLVL.